This entry concerns a single T cell receptor (beta chain). Data came from immunoSEQ multiplex PCR; TCRdb stores just in-frame clones and leaves some out. The sample records approximately 500,000 clones, 79% being singletons. The germline gives CDR1 GTSNPN, CDR2 SVGIG (reference sequence). There are 15 residues in the CDR3. This entry belongs to a study of shared clonotypes between healthy human individuals. Those who donated were healthy HIV-negative adults, with no recent acute infections or vaccinations reported. The chain combines TRBV30 with TRBJ2-5; 11 nucleotides agree with TRBD1. The J call is uncertain, as TRBJ2-7 better fits the DNA end. The source is a woman between 35 and 50 years old in good health. Some clones in this sample may be carry-over from other donors' samples. The sequencing input was PBMCs. The CDR3 protein is CAWSKDRGPSYEQYF. In DNA, the CDR3 is TGTGCCTGGAGTAAGGACAGGGGGCCGTCCTACGAGCAGTACTTC.